Following are 23 T cell receptor beta chains from one sample sequenced in a study of shared clonotypes between healthy human individuals. Produced via immunoSEQ multiplex PCR; TCRdb's table is partial and in-frame only. There are some 1.5 million clones in the sample; about 96% occur only once, and roughly 1.2% lies in the top ten. The sequenced sample was naive CD4+ T cells sorted from blood. Subset of the sample: CD45RA+ positively selected. The receptors here all came from a young man in good health.

This clone appeared once. The V and J genes are TRBV5-1 and TRBJ2-2; possibly TRBD1 or TRBD2 for D (5 bases each). The CDR3 covers 16 residues. Trimming stripped 2 bases from V and 5 bases from J, with 16 bases between. Germline V gives CDR1 SGHRS, CDR2 YFSETQ. CDR3 sequence (DNA): TGCGCCAGCAGCTTAGGGAGACAGATGATAACCGGGGAGCTGTTTTTT. Translating it yields CASSLGRQMITGELFF.

The chain employs TRBV5-3 and TRBJ2-7; D ambiguous. TRBV5-3 is marked as an open reading frame, function uncertain. Trimming cost V 4 bases and J 7 bases, with 18 bases left between them. The CDR3 runs 14 residues. CDR3: CARSRYTCLCEQYF. CDR3 nucleotides: TGTGCCAGAAGCCGGTACACATGCCTTTGTGAGCAGTACTTC.

For this clone: This sample also contains other DNA sequences that code for the same CDR3. V is TRBV10-3 and J is TRBJ2-3, with D uncertain. Germline CDR1 is ENHRY and CDR2 is SYGVKD. The CDR3 runs 12 residues. V dropped 3 bases and J dropped 4 bases, with 5 bases sitting between them. Here the CDR3 reads CAISDRADTQYF. The CDR3 DNA reads as TGTGCCATCAGTGATAGGGCAGATACGCAGTATTTT.

This rearrangement joins TRBV28 to TRBJ2-1, with 14 bases lining up with TRBD2. Germline CDR1 and CDR2: MDHEN and SYDVKM. V lost 0 bases to trimming and J lost 5 bases; unmatched junction nucleotides: 9. This CDR3 has 19 residues. CDR3 nucleotide sequence: TGTGCCAGCAGTTTATGGGTCCGATCGGGACTAGCGGGGGACAATGAGCAGTTCTTC. Residues: CASSLWVRSGLAGDNEQFF.

This rearrangement joins TRBV28 to TRBJ2-7, with a weak D call TRBD1 (5 bases). CDR3 length: 13 amino acids. V lost 5 bases and J lost 7, with 15 bases in between. Looked up from germline, CDR1 is MDHEN and CDR2 is SYDVKM. The DNA for the CDR3 is TGTGCCAGCAGTCTACTCGGCAGGGATGAGCAGTACTTC. Amino acids: CASSLLGRDEQYF.

Notes on this clone: Other DNA sequences in this sample translate to the same CDR3. The chain links TRBV9 to TRBJ2-1; 11 bases map to TRBD1. CDR1 and CDR2 from the germline V gene are SGDLS and YYNGEE. The CDR3 is 15 amino acids. Trimming took 0 bases from V and 6 from J; bases not matched to a gene: 2. This CDR3 reads CASSVEGQGGNEQFF. In DNA form, the CDR3 reads TGTGCCAGCAGCGTAGAGGGACAGGGGGGCAATGAGCAGTTCTTC.

The chain couples TRBV7-9 to TRBJ2-7; D is possibly TRBD2 (6 bases). CDR1 and CDR2 from the germline V gene are SEHNR and FQNEAQ (reference sequence). This CDR3 region has 15 residues. V shed 5 bases and J shed 6 bases, with 20 bases lying between them. CDR3 DNA sequence: TGTGCCAGCAGCCTCGTGGGGGGTTCGGGTCGCGAGCAGTACTTC. This encodes CASSLVGGSGREQYF.

The V and J genes are TRBV2 and TRBJ2-2; D is unclear. The V end was cut by 7 bases, the J end by 1 base, with 10 bases between. The CDR3 covers 14 residues. Germline CDR1 reads SNHLY; CDR2 reads FYNNEI. CDR3 loop: CASTSTRNTGELFF. The CDR3 bases are TGTGCCAGCACTTCGACTCGGAACACCGGGGAGCTGTTTTTT.

On this clone itself: Other DNA sequences in this sample translate to the same CDR3. The rearrangement links TRBV7-3 to TRBJ2-5; a possible D gene is TRBD2 (5 bases). The CDR3 totals 13 residues. Germline CDR1 and CDR2: SGHTA and FQGTGA. Trimming took 0 bases from V and 5 from J, leaving 7 bases between them. CDR3 sequence (DNA): TGTGCCAGCAGCTTAACTAGGGAGGAGACCCAGTACTTC. Protein sequence: CASSLTREETQYF.

The CDR3 bases are TGTGCCAGTAGTATCGTAGGGGGGGACACTGAAGCTTTCTTT. Its protein is CASSIVGGDTEAFF. The chain combines TRBV19 with TRBJ1-1; D is perhaps TRBD1 (6 bases). Germline values: CDR1 LNHDA, CDR2 SQIVND (reference sequence). The CDR3 totals 14 residues. V dropped 3 bases and J dropped 3 bases, with 11 bases sitting between them. Looking up the rest from reference TRBV19 and TRBJ1-1 gives the full variable domain: DGGITQSPKYLFRKEGQNVTLSCEQNLNHDAMYWYRQDPGQGLRLIYYSQIVNDFQKGDIAEGYSVSREKKESFPLTVTSAQKNPTAFYLCASSIVGGDTEAFFGQGTRLTVV.

V and J are TRBV6-6 and TRBJ2-7; D uncertain. This CDR3 is built from 14 residues. V lost 2 bases and J lost 2, with 10 bases in between. Germline V CDR1 and CDR2: MNHNY, SVGAGI (reference sequence). In DNA form, the CDR3 reads TGTGCCAGCAGTTACAACCGTATTCCCTACGAGCAGTACTTC. Protein sequence: CASSYNRIPYEQYF.

This chain links TRBV7-2 with TRBJ2-7; D call uncertain. Trimming took 2 bases from V and 2 from J, leaving 10 bases between them. The germline V gene encodes CDR1 SGHTA and CDR2 FQGNSA. The CDR3 length is 14 residues. The CDR3 is CASSLPWPPYEQYF. The CDR3 DNA is TGTGCCAGCAGCTTACCCTGGCCGCCCTACGAGCAGTACTTC.

This chain joins TRBV10-3 and TRBJ1-2, with a tentative D call TRBD1 (5 bases). Germline lookup yields CDR1 ENHRY and CDR2 SYGVKD. The V gene lost 2 bases and the J gene lost 3 bases, with 13 bases spanning the gap. The CDR3 consists of 15 residues. CDR3 loop: CAISEGGSVDYGYTF. The CDR3, as DNA: TGTGCCATCAGTGAGGGGGGTAGCGTGGACTATGGCTACACCTTC.

V gene TRBV7-8 combines with J gene TRBJ2-7; the match to TRBD1 covers 10 bases. In germline, CDR1 is SGHVS, CDR2 FQNEAQ. J lost 2 bases, V lost 4 bases, and 23 bases had no gene match. The CDR3 runs to 21 residues. The chain's CDR3 is CASSWSRDRGKSDPGTYEQYF. For the CDR3, the DNA is TGTGCCAGCAGCTGGAGCCGGGACAGGGGAAAATCGGATCCCGGCACCTACGAGCAGTACTTC.

Points on this clone: Other DNA sequences within the sample encode an identical CDR3. J is TRBJ2-2 and V is TRBV28, with 7 bases lining up with TRBD2. The CDR3 is 14 amino acids. V dropped 2 bases and J dropped 8; count of bases not matched to a gene: 5. Germline-derived CDR1 and CDR2 are MDHEN and SYDVKM. CDR3 in amino acids: CASSLLGRAGELFF. CDR3 DNA sequence: TGTGCCAGCAGTTTACTAGGGAGGGCGGGGGAGCTGTTTTTT.

V and J are TRBV9 and TRBJ2-3, with D perhaps matching TRBD2 (6 bases). This CDR3 contains 16 residues. V dropped 4 bases and J dropped 2 bases, with 17 bases sitting between them. Germline CDR1 SGDLS, CDR2 YYNGEE. The CDR3 protein is CASSPGGRYLTDTQYF. The CDR3 DNA is TGTGCCAGCAGCCCTGGGGGGAGGTACCTCACAGATACGCAGTATTTT.

This chain joins TRBV27 and TRBJ2-3, with D possibly being TRBD1 (5 bases). This CDR3 contains 17 residues. Germline V CDR1 and CDR2: MNHEY, SMNVEV (reference sequence). V was clipped by 6 bases and J by 1 base, with 20 bases between them. In DNA form, the CDR3 reads TGTGCCAGCAGCTTCCTGACAGCTCCCGACGGCACAGATACGCAGTATTTT. It yields the protein CASSFLTAPDGTDTQYF.

The chain couples TRBV4-1 to TRBJ2-5; the D is unclear. Per germline, CDR1 MGHRA and CDR2 YSYEKL. Trimming left V 1 base short and J 4 bases short, with 10 bases between. The CDR3 length is 14 residues. CDR3 residues: CASSQVSWIETQYF. The CDR3, as DNA: TGCGCCAGCAGCCAAGTGAGTTGGATAGAGACCCAGTACTTC.

This clone was seen just once. This chain connects TRBV29-1 to TRBJ2-3; D call uncertain. Germline lookup yields CDR1 SQVTM and CDR2 ANQGSEA. V was cut by 4 bases and J by 2 bases, with 7 bases left in between. The CDR3 contains 12 residues. CDR3 sequence (DNA): TGCAGCGTTGTGCAGGCCACAGATACGCAGTATTTT. Protein product: CSVVQATDTQYF.

The chain employs TRBV7-9 and TRBJ1-1; D is possibly TRBD1 (6 bases). This CDR3 region has 15 residues. CDR1 SEHNR and CDR2 FQNEAQ come from the germline V gene (reference sequence). The V and J ends lost 5 bases and 5 bases respectively, with 18 bases between them. The CDR3 DNA reads TGTGCCAGCAGCCAAGAACACAGGGTTCGGACTGAAGCTTTCTTT. Its protein product is CASSQEHRVRTEAFF.

This clone has just one count. The chain uses TRBV28 and TRBJ2-7; TRBD2 might be the D (6 bases). The germline V gene encodes CDR1 MDHEN and CDR2 SYDVKM. Trimming took 4 bases from V and 4 from J, leaving 14 bases between them. The CDR3 is 14 residues long. This chain's CDR3 is CASSSLRGGYEQYF. Here the CDR3 DNA reads TGTGCCAGCAGTTCCCTGCGGGGCGGGTACGAGCAGTACTTC.

This chain links TRBV29-1 with TRBJ1-3; D is unresolved. The CDR3 sequence is 11 residues long. Trimming took off 7 bases at V and 2 bases at J, with 6 bases between the two ends. Germline values: CDR1 SQVTM, CDR2 ANQGSEA. CDR3 amino acids: CSALTGNTIYF. As DNA, the CDR3 is TGCAGCGCCCTTACTGGAAACACCATATATTTT.

The CDR3 protein is CASSLEGANGNTIYF. CDR3 nucleotides: TGTGCCAGCAGCTTAGAAGGGGCGAATGGAAACACCATATATTTT. This rearrangement joins TRBV7-2 to TRBJ1-3, with TRBD1 as a possible D gene (5 bases). Germline V gene data show CDR1 as SGHTA and CDR2 as FQGNSA. The CDR3 length is 15 residues. Between the trimmed V and J ends, which lost 1 base and 3 bases, there was a span of 10 bases.